This TCR beta chain was captured in a study of T cell repertoires in cytomegalovirus infection. Study-level information: Shared public TCR beta signatures pointed to both CMV infection and a matching HLA type.

Between the trimmed V and J ends, which lost 1 base and 2 bases, there was a span of 17 bases. In germline, CDR1 is SGHVS, CDR2 FQNEAQ. There are 17 residues in the CDR3. In the case of this clonotype: Antigen: not known.

Using its own MiXCR run on the reads, TCRdb lists one record per CDR3 protein. The table records hundreds of thousands of distinct CDR3 sequences, around 32% of them present only once. This sequence was found in a human donor in good health (CMV status not recorded). Some clones in this sample may be carry-over from other donors' samples. The gene calls are TRBV7-8 and TRBJ1-1; tentatively, D is TRBD1 (6 bases). The sequenced sample was cultured PBMCs, obtained from culture after CMV antigen stimulation. The CDR3 here is CASSLVARTAFNTEAFF. Here the CDR3 DNA reads TGTGCCAGCAGCTTAGTGGCCAGGACAGCCTTTAACACTGAAGCTTTCTTT.